The T cell receptor beta chain described here comes from a study of cytomegalovirus exposure and HLA in healthy donors. Across the study: In a later analysis, it was reported that the approximately 110 validation repertoires had been produced on the same platform as the 600 to 850 repertoires belonging to the first cohort.

Repertoires were generated with immunoSEQ multiplex PCR, while TCRdb's copy carries only in-frame clones and drops some. The sample has over 60,000 clones, about 95% seen once. Points on this clone: What it recognizes is unknown.

This CDR3 is 14 amino acids long. The V gene end was trimmed by 2 bases and the J gene end by 6 bases; junction bases not matched to a gene: 5. The germline V gene encodes CDR1 SGHRS and CDR2 YFSETQ. Findings and limits, study-wide: Specific recognition of CMV antigens was confirmed in vitro for a few chains (all CMV-associated). Rarity held for most TCR sequences, but there were some public TCRs that occurred in many donors. The classifier reportedly diagnosed cytomegalovirus status with high specificity and sensitivity.

The sequence was collected from a man aged 18 to 29 in good health and CMV-seronegative. The sample comprised PBMCs. The chain is built from TRBV5-1 and TRBJ1-2; TRBD1 agrees at 9 bases. In nucleotides, the CDR3 is TGCGCCAGCAGCTTCACAGGGGGCGATGATGGCTACACCTTC. It specifies CASSFTGGDDGYTF.